A selection of T cell receptor beta chains follows, all from one sample in a study of T cell responses to AZD1222 COVID-19 vaccine. Repertoires were generated with immunoSEQ multiplex PCR, while TCRdb's copy carries only in-frame clones and drops some. Among approximately 74,000 clones, about 82% were seen once, and the ten largest hold approximately 2.9%. Sequenced here: peripheral blood, sampled on day 0 of AZD1222 vaccination. The receptors here all came from an adult in good health. The CDR3 runs from the conserved cysteine through the conserved F or W. A D gene is named only where the DNA matches it firmly. Only part of the rows carry a size: once, few, many, or a class if the clone is expanded.

>TRBJ2-3|TRBV7-2|15|TRBD2|.
TGTGCCAGCACCTTAGCGGGACTTAGCACAGATACGCAGTATTTT
CASTLAGLSTDTQYF
>TRBJ2-1|TRBV30|15|.|.
TGTGCCTGGAGTGCAGACTCTGCCTATTACAATGAGCAGTTCTTC
CAWSADSAYYNEQFF
>TRBJ1-1|TRBV7-6|14|.|.
TGTGCCAGCAGCTTAGCAGGGAAGGGCACTGAAGCTTTCTTT
CASSLAGKGTEAFF
>TRBJ1-2|TRBV2|15|TRBD1|.
TGTGCCAGCCGCCAGGGGGACGGAGCTAACTATGGCTACACCTTC
CASRQGDGANYGYTF
>TRBJ2-7|TRBV7-2|12|.|.
TGTGCCAGCAGCTTACAACCCTACGAGCAGTACTTC
CASSLQPYEQYF
>TRBJ2-3|TRBV7-2|16|.|.
TGTGCCAGCAGCCCAGAGGGGCGGGGAAGCACAGATACGCAGTATTTT
CASSPEGRGSTDTQYF
>TRBJ1-1|TRBV4-3|14|.|.
TGCGCCAGCAGCCAAGCCAGGGGCGTAACTGAAGCTTTCTTT
CASSQARGVTEAFF
>TRBJ1-4|TRBV2|15|.|.
TGTGCCAGCATAGGGACGGGACCCTTGAGGGAAAAACTGTTTTTT
CASIGTGPLREKLFF
>TRBJ2-7|TRBV5-1|15|.|.
TGCGCCAGCAGCTTGGGTGGCGGGCTATCCTACGAGCAGTACTTC
CASSLGGGLSYEQYF
>TRBJ2-5|TRBV5-4|14|.|.
TGTGCCAGCAGCTTGGGGGGCCGAGGAGAGACCCAGTACTTC
CASSLGGRGETQYF
>TRBJ1-4|TRBV30|13|.|.
TGTGCCTGGAGTCCGTTAGTCTATGAAAAACTGTTTTTT
CAWSPLVYEKLFF
>TRBJ2-4|TRBV18|17|.|.
TGTGCCAGCTCACCCCCGGTACAGGTCGAAGCCAAAAACATTCAGTACTTC
CASSPPVQVEAKNIQYF
>TRBJ2-3|TRBV7-2|15|.|.
TGTGCCAGCAGCTCATACAGACCAGACACAGATACGCAGTATTTT
CASSSYRPDTDTQYF
>TRBJ2-7|TRBV10-3|14|TRBD2|.
TGTGCCATCAGGGGGACAGCGGGAGGCTACGAGCAGTACTTC
CAIRGTAGGYEQYF
>TRBJ2-2|TRBV5-6|16|.|.
TGTGCCAGCAGCTTGGGAGGACGGGCGAACACCGGGGAGCTGTTTTTT
CASSLGGRANTGELFF
>TRBJ1-1|TRBV12-3/TRBV12-4|11|.|.
TGTGCCAGCAGTCTACAGGGAGGAGCTTTCTTT
CASSLQGGAFF
>TRBJ2-5|TRBV3-1/TRBV3-2|13|.|.
TGTGCCAGCAGCCAAGTCGCTAGCAGGGCCCAGTACTTC
CASSQVASRAQYF
>TRBJ2-5|TRBV3-1/TRBV3-2|15|TRBD1|.
TGTGCCAGCAGCCAAGAAGGACAGGCGGTTGAGACCCAGTACTTC
CASSQEGQAVETQYF
>TRBJ2-1|TRBV5-5|15|.|.
TGTGCCAGCAGCTTCCGGGACTCCTCCTACAATGAGCAGTTCTTC
CASSFRDSSYNEQFF
>TRBJ2-5|TRBV7-2|15|.|.
TGTGCCAGCAGCGTAGGGGGAAGGGCCCAAGAGACCCAGTACTTC
CASSVGGRAQETQYF
>TRBJ2-1|TRBV4-3|15|.|.
TGCGCCAGCAGCCAAGGGGGTGGCCTGGACAATGAGCAGTTCTTC
CASSQGGGLDNEQFF
>TRBJ1-1|TRBV11-3|13|.|.
TGTGCCAGCAGCTTTACAACGAACACTGAAGCTTTCTTT
CASSFTTNTEAFF
>TRBJ2-2|TRBV7-7|14|TRBD2|.
TGTGCTAGCAGCCGGACTAGCGGCGGGGGGGAGCTGTTTTTT
CASSRTSGGGELFF
>TRBJ1-5|TRBV18|14|.|.
TGTGCCAGCTCACCCTCGGAGAGTAATCAGCCCCAGCATTTT
CASSPSESNQPQHF
>TRBJ1-4|TRBV5-6|17|TRBD1|few
TGTGCCAGCAGCGAAGACAGGGGCTTCGCAACTAATGAAAAACTGTTTTTT
CASSEDRGFATNEKLFF
>TRBJ1-2|TRBV2|14|TRBD1|.
TGTGCCAGCAGTGACCCGGGACAGGGGGGTGGCTACACCTTC
CASSDPGQGGGYTF
>TRBJ1-6|TRBV6-5|13|.|.
TGTGCCAGCAGTTATATAGGGGGTTCACCCCTCCACTTT
CASSYIGGSPLHF
>TRBJ1-2|TRBV10-1|14|.|.
TGCGCCAGCAGTGGCCCCCGAGGAGCGGATGGCTACACCTTC
CASSGPRGADGYTF
>TRBJ2-5|TRBV7-2|14|.|.
TGTGCCAGCAGCCCAACAGAGTACCAAGAGACCCAGTACTTC
CASSPTEYQETQYF
>TRBJ2-7|TRBV7-8|14|TRBD2|.
TGTGCCAGCAGCATAAGCGGGAACTCCTACGAGCAGTACTTC
CASSISGNSYEQYF
>TRBJ2-1|TRBV2|14|.|.
TGTGCCAGCAACGGGCTTCGGGGGATCAATGAGCAGTTCTTC
CASNGLRGINEQFF
>TRBJ2-2|TRBV9|17|TRBD1|.
TGTGCCAGCAGCGGTGCCCGCAGGGGGTCGAACACCGGGGAGCTGTTTTTT
CASSGARRGSNTGELFF
>TRBJ1-1|TRBV5-4|13|.|.
TGTGCCAGCAGCCCCTCAGGGGTCACTGAAGCTTTCTTT
CASSPSGVTEAFF
>TRBJ2-1|TRBV4-1|13|.|once
TGCGCCAGCAGCAATCCGGGGAACAATGAGCAGTTCTTC
CASSNPGNNEQFF
>TRBJ2-3|TRBV27|14|TRBD2|.
TGTGCCAGCAGTTGGACTAGGTCCGCAGATACGCAGTATTTT
CASSWTRSADTQYF
>TRBJ2-2|TRBV7-2|16|TRBD2|.
TGTGCCAGCAGCTTGACTAGCGGCGCGAACACCGGGGAGCTGTTTTTT
CASSLTSGANTGELFF
>TRBJ1-5|TRBV6-5|14|.|.
TGTGCCAGCAGTAGTACAGGGTTTTTTCAGCCCCAGCATTTT
CASSSTGFFQPQHF
>TRBJ1-5|TRBV6-1|16|.|.
TGTGCCAGCAGTGATACAGGTTGGGGGAGCGGTCAGCCCCAGCATTTT
CASSDTGWGSGQPQHF
>TRBJ1-4|TRBV29-1|14|.|.
TGCAGCGTTGGGCAGGGGACGGCTAATGAAAAACTGTTTTTT
CSVGQGTANEKLFF
>TRBJ1-3|TRBV18|15|.|.
TGTGCCAGCTCACCAGTTACGGGTTCTGGAAACACCATATATTTT
CASSPVTGSGNTIYF
>TRBJ2-1|TRBV19|14|TRBD2|.
TGTGCCAGTAGTAATGGGCGGGAGACGAATGAGCAGTTCTTC
CASSNGRETNEQFF